These 11 T cell receptor beta chains were sequenced from one sample in a study of post-analysis software for immune sequencing data (dated by TCRdb to 2013 to 2016). The research as a whole found: Patients showed significantly higher frequencies than controls for several TRBV segments, among them TRBV5-6, TRBV5-1 and TRBV20-1.

Antigens of these TCRs are unknown. To prepare the library, PCR was applied. Sequencing used an Illumina HiSeq 2500. Unique molecular identifiers were incorporated into TCR beta cDNA libraries to reduce PCR and sequencing biases. TCRdb reran the public reads through fastp at Q25 and MiXCR, keeping productive beta chains. Each record represents a unique CDR3 protein, reported with the most common genes and DNA among its rows. Present in this sample are around 700,000 distinct CDR3 sequences, 59% of which were seen just once. About 11% of the sample comes from the top ten. The sample taken for sequencing was blood. These TCRs come from a girl aged 2 to 10 with multiple sclerosis.

The J gene is TRBJ1-2, the V gene TRBV6-5; the D is unclear. V lost 2 bases to trimming and J lost 4 bases, with 11 bases between them. CDR3 length: 14 amino acids. Germline-derived CDR1 and CDR2 are MNHEY and SVGAGI. This chain's CDR3 is CASSYESTTYGYTF. The CDR3 nucleotides read TGTGCCAGCAGTTACGAAAGTACTACCTATGGCTACACCTTC.

This clonotype turned up a few times. This chain connects TRBV29-1 to TRBJ1-1; TRBD1 aligns across 7 bases. Germline V gene sequence: CDR1 SQVTM, CDR2 ANQGSEA. The CDR3 contains 14 residues. V dropped 0 bases and J dropped 6; count of bases not matched to a gene: 7. CDR3 sequence (DNA): TGCAGCGTTGAAGAACCCCAGGGGGAGGCTGAAGCTTTCTTT. Translation gives CSVEEPQGEAEAFF.

The rearrangement links TRBV13 to TRBJ2-7, with D possibly matching TRBD1 (6 bases). The V gene's germline CDR1 is PRHDT and CDR2 FYEKMQ (reference sequence). V shed 8 bases and J shed 2 bases, with 13 bases lying between them. The CDR3 sequence is 13 residues long. DNA of the CDR3: TGTGCCAGCGCCCTCCAGGGGACCTACGAGCAGTACTTC. Translation: CASALQGTYEQYF.

This clonotype occurred a few times. The chain is built from TRBV15 and TRBJ1-2; D is perhaps TRBD1 (5 bases). The CDR3 is made up of 14 amino acids. Between the trimmed V and J ends, which lost 0 bases and 4 bases, there was a span of 9 bases. The V gene's germline CDR1 is LNHNV and CDR2 YYDKDF (reference sequence). CDR3 bases: TGTGCCACCAGCAGAGATAAGGGACCCTATGGCTACACCTTC. This gives the protein CATSRDKGPYGYTF.

This clonotype was picked up a small number of times. The chain recombines TRBV21-1 with TRBJ1-2; whether TRBD1, the table's D call, matches the DNA was not checked. TRBV21-1 is shown as a pseudogene. This CDR3 region has 14 residues. The CDR3 is CASSGRGPIRGYTF. CDR3 DNA sequence: TGTGCCAGCAGCGGCAGGGGGCCCATTCGTGGCTACACCTTC.

V is TRBV29-1 and J is TRBJ1-1; 8 nucleotides match TRBD1. Germline CDR1 reads SQVTM; CDR2 reads ANQGSEA. The CDR3 runs 13 residues. The V gene end was trimmed by 7 bases and the J gene end by 7 bases; junction bases not matched to a gene: 11. CDR3 amino acids: CSGDSGTGVEAFF. For the CDR3, the DNA is TGCAGCGGAGATTCCGGGACAGGCGTTGAAGCTTTCTTT. The full variable domain, in which reference TRBV29-1 and TRBJ1-1 provide the parts outside the CDR3, is SAVISQKPSRDICQRGTSLTIQCQVDSQVTMMFWYRQQPGQSLTLIATANQGSEATYESGFVIDKFPISRPNLTFSTLTVSNMSPEDSSIYLCSGDSGTGVEAFFGQGTRLTVV.

J is TRBJ2-7 and V is TRBV7-2; D gene ambiguous. The ends were cut back, 11 bases at V and 1 base at J, with 18 bases in the middle. This CDR3 has 14 amino acids. Germline CDR1 SGHTA, CDR2 FQGNSA. The CDR3 region has the DNA TGTGCCTTACGAGGTTCGGACGCGTCCTACGAGCAGTACTTC. Protein sequence: CALRGSDASYEQYF.

The chain combines TRBV29-1 with TRBJ2-1; 10 bases line up with TRBD2. The CDR3 covers 14 residues. CDR1 and CDR2 from the germline V gene are SQVTM and ANQGSEA. V shed 5 bases and J 9 bases; nucleotides not matched to a gene: 10. The CDR3 DNA reads as TGCAGCGTTCACCTTAGCGGGGGGCCCGGTGAGCAGTTCTTC. Translated, it gives CSVHLSGGPGEQFF.

The V gene is TRBV5-1, the J gene TRBJ2-3, with D perhaps TRBD1 (5 bases). Trimming took 4 bases from V and 4 from J, leaving 13 bases between them. The CDR3 has 14 amino acids. Germline lookup yields CDR1 SGHRS and CDR2 YFSETQ. CDR3 sequence (DNA): TGCGCCAGCAGCCGCGTAGGACAACCAGATACGCAGTATTTT. Its translation: CASSRVGQPDTQYF.

This clonotype was seen just once. V usage is TRBV5-1 and J usage is TRBJ2-5; D is perhaps TRBD2 (6 bases). The DNA end is a closer match to TRBJ2-4, so the J assignment may be wrong. The CDR3 sequence is 14 residues long. Germline loops: CDR1 SGHRS, CDR2 YFSETQ. The CDR3 reads CASSSRRGKNIQYF. Written as DNA, the CDR3 is TGCGCCAGCAGCTCGCGGAGGGGTAAAAACATTCAGTACTTC.

The chain carries TRBV29-1 and TRBJ1-2; D possibly corresponds to TRBD1 (5 bases). The germline V and J ends were trimmed by 7 bases and 4 bases, with 16 bases remaining between them. The CDR3 is 13 residues long. Germline V gene lookup returns CDR1 SQVTM and CDR2 ANQGSEA. The chain's CDR3 is CSADRGGGYGYTF. CDR3 nucleotides: TGCAGCGCTGACCGCGGGGGTGGCTATGGCTACACCTTC.